This is a list of T cell receptor beta chains from one sample in a study of identical twins. TCRdb reprocessed the 5' RACE reads with MiXCR, giving one entry per CDR3 protein. Of under 350,000 distinct CDR3 sequences detected, less than 9.5% appear once; the ten largest clones hold 5.5% to 9%. These data are also associated with another study on yellow fever vaccine responses in identical twins.

Source material: CD8+ T cells sorted from blood. Receptors originate from a woman aged 18-29 years in good health. CDR3s include the opening cysteine and the closing phenylalanine or tryptophan. Each record gives: D gene, J gene, clone size, V gene, CDR3 protein, CDR3 DNA. The D gene is left open where the match is weak. A clone size is listed for some rows: how often the clone was seen (once, few, many), or a class if it is expanded.

. | TRBJ2-7 | few | TRBV10-3 | CAISESSREGTFF | TGTGCCATCAGTGAAAGTAGCAGAGAGGGAACTTTCTTC
TRBD1 | TRBJ1-2 | few | TRBV6-5 | CASSFGGDRPRGYTF | TGTGCCAGCAGTTTTGGAGGGGACAGGCCACGGGGCTACACCTTC
TRBD1 | TRBJ2-7 | few | TRBV15 | CATSSLQGARTYEQYF | TGTGCCACCAGCAGCCTTCAGGGGGCCCGCACCTACGAGCAGTACTTC
. | TRBJ1-2 | . | TRBV19 | CASWGLSERGYTF | TGTGCCAGTTGGGGTTTAAGTGAGCGCGGCTACACCTTC
TRBD2 | TRBJ2-5 | few | TRBV10-3 | CAVHPSGVGETQYF | TGTGCCGTCCACCCTAGCGGGGTTGGAGAGACCCAGTACTTC
. | TRBJ1-3 | few | TRBV21-1 | CASSNHRGRDPGNTIYF | TGTGCCAGCAGCAACCACAGGGGGCGCGACCCTGGAAACACCATATATTTT
. | TRBJ2-7 | many | TRBV29-1 | CSVDSLGEQYF | TGCAGCGTCGACTCTCTCGGAGAGCAGTACTTC
. | TRBJ2-3 | once | TRBV27 | CASSLYVADTQYF | TGTGCCAGCAGTTTATATGTCGCAGATACGCAGTATTTT
TRBD2 | TRBJ2-3 | . | TRBV7-8 | CASSLQVGREHSTDTQYF | TGTGCCAGCAGCTTACAGGTCGGGCGGGAGCATAGCACAGATACGCAGTATTTT
. | TRBJ2-2 | many | TRBV7-9 | CASSEAATNTGELFF | TGTGCCAGCAGCGAAGCCGCAACGAACACCGGGGAGCTGTTTTTT
. | TRBJ2-3 | many | TRBV10-3 | CAMGANTQYF | TGTGCCATGGGCGCAAATACGCAGTATTTT
. | TRBJ2-7 | many | TRBV2 | CASRSAGDEQYF | TGTGCCAGCAGAAGTGCCGGGGACGAGCAGTACTTC
TRBD2 | TRBJ2-3 | many | TRBV7-3 | CASSLAGGGDTQYF | TGTGCCAGCAGCTTAGCGGGAGGGGGAGATACGCAGTATTTT
. | TRBJ1-2 | many | TRBV11-3 | CASSYPRRGGPNYGYTF | TGTGCCAGCAGTTATCCGAGGCGGGGAGGCCCTAACTATGGCTACACCTTC
. | TRBJ1-4 | many | TRBV29-1 | CSVEGVGEKLFF | TGCAGCGTTGAGGGCGTAGGCGAAAAACTGTTTTTT
. | TRBJ1-1 | few | TRBV4-2 | CASSQQDRSEAFF | TGTGCCAGCAGCCAACAGGACAGATCAGAAGCTTTCTTT
TRBD2 | TRBJ2-2 | . | TRBV6-2/TRBV6-3 | CRPNPSGRVDTGELFF | TGTCGCCCAAACCCTAGCGGGAGGGTAGACACCGGGGAGCTGTTTTTT
TRBD1 | TRBJ2-5 | few | TRBV28 | CASSLSLQGETQYF | TGTGCCAGCAGTTTATCCTTACAGGGGGAGACCCAGTACTTC
. | TRBJ1-5 | few | TRBV7-2 | CASSSRDANQPQHF | TGTGCCAGCAGCTCGAGGGACGCAAATCAGCCCCAGCATTTT
. | TRBJ2-4 | many | TRBV28 | CASSTLNIQYF | TGTGCCAGCAGTACCCTAAACATTCAGTACTTC
. | TRBJ2-5 | . | TRBV7-2 | CASSSGTTRILETQYF | TGTGCCAGCAGCTCCGGTACTACCCGGATTTTGGAGACCCAGTACTTC
. | TRBJ2-1 | . | TRBV10-3 | CATSSSAKGYNEQFF | TGTGCCACAAGTTCTAGCGCCAAGGGATACAATGAGCAGTTCTTC
TRBD2 | TRBJ2-3 | few | TRBV20-1 | CSARELAGGNTDTQYF | TGCAGTGCTAGAGAACTAGCGGGGGGCAACACAGATACGCAGTATTTT
TRBD1 | TRBJ2-7 | many | TRBV27 | CASSSYPKTGVGYEQYF | TGTGCCAGCAGTTCATATCCAAAGACAGGGGTGGGCTACGAGCAGTACTTC
. | TRBJ1-1 | . | TRBV7-9 | CASSLGQEAFF | TGTGCCAGCAGCTTAGGACAGGAAGCTTTCTTT
. | TRBJ2-7 | many | TRBV10-3 | CASLQGYEQYF | TGTGCCAGCCTTCAGGGCTACGAGCAGTACTTC
. | TRBJ2-7 | many | TRBV28 | CASSLPGNYEQYF | TGTGCCAGCAGTTTACCAGGGAACTACGAGCAGTACTTC
. | TRBJ2-7 | few | TRBV5-6 | CASSLMRDEQYF | TGTGCCAGCAGCTTGATGAGAGACGAGCAGTACTTC
. | TRBJ2-3 | many | TRBV24-1 | CATSDFGLWTVDTQYF | TGTGCCACCAGTGATTTCGGTTTGTGGACGGTAGATACGCAGTATTTT
. | TRBJ1-1 | many | TRBV5-1 | CASSFEQPTGAFF | TGCGCCAGCAGTTTCGAGCAGCCCACTGGAGCTTTCTTT
TRBD1 | TRBJ2-2 | few | TRBV2 | CASSGTGGTDTGELFF | TGTGCCAGCAGTGGAACAGGGGGCACGGACACCGGGGAGCTGTTTTTT
. | TRBJ2-5 | few | TRBV5-6 | CASSLDTGTQETQYF | TGTGCCAGCAGCTTGGATACAGGGACCCAAGAGACCCAGTACTTC
TRBD1 | TRBJ1-1 | . | TRBV20-1 | CSAREQGVGPEAFF | TGCAGTGCTAGAGAACAGGGGGTTGGGCCTGAAGCTTTCTTT
TRBD1 | TRBJ2-1 | few | TRBV6-2/TRBV6-3 | CASSRPGQGRNEQFF | TGTGCCAGCAGTAGACCGGGACAGGGCAGGAATGAGCAGTTCTTC
TRBD1 | TRBJ2-7 | many | TRBV7-9 | CASSAVTGVLEQYF | TGTGCCAGCAGTGCCGTGACAGGGGTCCTCGAGCAGTACTTC
TRBD1 | TRBJ2-7 | . | TRBV20-1 | CSASSFGTAYEQYF | TGCAGTGCGTCATCCTTTGGGACAGCCTACGAGCAGTACTTC
TRBD1 | TRBJ2-1 | . | TRBV10-3 | CAISPKTGSPSDEQFF | TGTGCCATCAGCCCCAAGACAGGGTCACCGTCGGATGAGCAGTTCTTC
. | TRBJ1-2 | many | TRBV11-2 | CASSLDSGNDYGYTF | TGTGCCAGCAGCTTAGATTCAGGGAACGACTATGGCTACACCTTC
. | TRBJ2-3 | many | TRBV27 | CASSLLAADTQYF | TGTGCCAGCAGTTTGTTAGCTGCAGATACGCAGTATTTT
. | TRBJ2-3 | few | TRBV9 | CASSADRDGGPDTQYF | TGTGCCAGCAGCGCGGACCGGGACGGAGGGCCAGATACGCAGTATTTT
TRBD2 | TRBJ2-1 | many | TRBV29-1 | CSVDVGVGGRGWAEQFF | TGCAGCGTTGACGTTGGGGTAGGCGGGAGGGGTTGGGCTGAGCAGTTCTTC
. | TRBJ2-7 | many | TRBV3-1 | CASSHQNYYEQYF | TGTGCCAGCAGCCACCAAAATTACTACGAGCAGTACTTC
TRBD2 | TRBJ2-1 | . | TRBV18 | CASSPISGGRSENEQFF | TGTGCCAGCTCACCAATTTCGGGCGGGAGGTCCGAAAATGAGCAGTTCTTC
. | TRBJ2-1 | many | TRBV12-3/TRBV12-4 | CASTRGRVGNEQFF | TGTGCCAGCACTAGGGGACGGGTAGGCAATGAGCAGTTCTTC
. | TRBJ1-2 | few | TRBV9 | CASSVETDYGYTF | TGTGCCAGCAGCGTAGAAACAGACTATGGCTACACCTTC
. | TRBJ1-2 | . | TRBV30 | CAWSPGSTYGYTF | TGTGCCTGGTCCCCCGGGAGTACCTATGGCTACACCTTC
. | TRBJ2-7 | . | TRBV11-2 | CASSYGTYSYEQYF | TGTGCCAGCAGCTACGGGACGTACTCCTACGAGCAGTACTTC
TRBD2 | TRBJ2-5 | few | TRBV12-3/TRBV12-4 | CASSRLAGPQETQYF | TGTGCCAGCAGTCGACTAGCGGGCCCCCAAGAGACCCAGTACTTC
. | TRBJ2-7 | . | TRBV3-1 | CACSEAGSTSRDEQYF | TGTGCCTGCAGCGAAGCCGGGTCCACCAGTCGCGACGAGCAGTACTTC
. | TRBJ1-3 | many | TRBV29-1 | CSVEDPGAGNTIYF | TGCAGCGTTGAAGATCCAGGGGCTGGAAACACCATATATTTT
. | TRBJ2-7 | . | TRBV10-3 | CAISESGARTYEQYF | TGTGCCATCAGTGAATCCGGAGCCCGGACCTACGAGCAGTACTTC
TRBD2 | TRBJ2-1 | few | TRBV6-2/TRBV6-3 | CASSYPITTSGRGNEQFF | TGTGCCAGCAGTTACCCCATCACGACTAGCGGGAGAGGAAATGAGCAGTTCTTC
. | TRBJ2-7 | many | TRBV7-9 | CASSLNVGQYSHEQYF | TGTGCCAGCAGCCTCAACGTAGGACAGTATTCCCACGAGCAGTACTTC
. | TRBJ2-2 | . | TRBV3-1 | CASSPQVNTGELFF | TGTGCCAGCAGTCCACAGGTGAACACCGGGGAGCTGTTTTTT
. | TRBJ2-7 | many | TRBV29-1 | CSVLVGAYEQYF | TGCAGCGTCCTGGTCGGAGCTTACGAGCAGTACTTC